The next 18 T cell receptor beta chains were all read from a single sample in a study of CD8+CD57+ T cells in acquired aplastic anemia. Genomic DNA, the template, was used for profiling of the TCR beta VDJ and CDR3. Via MiXCR, TCRdb re-called the reads, giving one row per CDR3 protein. The sample carries about 400,000 distinct CDR3 sequences, under 80% recorded once. The specimen sequenced was sorted CD4+, CD8+, or CD8+CD57+ T cells (not recorded which) from PBMCs. The receptors stem from a human donor in good health, serving as a control.

This clonotype was counted at least ten times. This sequence joins TRBV7-3 and TRBJ2-7, with 7 bases matching TRBD1. The CDR3 runs 15 residues. The V gene's germline CDR1 is SGHTA and CDR2 FQGTGA. V lost 1 base to trimming and J lost 1 base; unmatched junction nucleotides: 4. CDR3 nucleotides: TGTGCCAGCAGCTTAAAACCAGGGGGATCCTACGAGCAGTACTTC. Its protein product is CASSLKPGGSYEQYF.

The chain couples TRBV7-2 to TRBJ1-4; D is unclear. CDR1 is SGHTA and CDR2 is FQGNSA in the germline V gene. CDR3 length: 14 amino acids. V was cut by 7 bases and J by 14 bases, with 23 bases left in between. The CDR3 is CASNVKDYQYFLFF. CDR3 coding DNA: TGTGCCAGCAACGTGAAAGACTACCAGTACTTCCTGTTTTTT.

As regards this clonotype: A clone one base away is much larger, so this may be a read error. The chain uses TRBV27 and TRBJ2-1, with 7 bases identical to TRBD2. This CDR3 comprises 13 residues. V shed 7 bases, J shed 10 bases, and the junction held 10 bases outside the gene matches. From germline, CDR1 is MNHEY and CDR2 SMNVEV (reference sequence). CDR3 residues: CASKGASGYEQFF. For the CDR3, the DNA is TGTGCCAGCAAAGGTGCTAGCGGTTACGAGCAGTTCTTC.

In DNA form, the CDR3 reads TGTGCCAGCAGCTTAGACTGGGCGGGGGGTCGACAAGAGACCCAGTACTTC. It encodes CASSLDWAGGRQETQYF. V is TRBV7-2 and J is TRBJ2-5; 8 bases align to TRBD2. The CDR3 spans 17 residues. Germline CDR1 SGHTA, CDR2 FQGNSA. V was pared by 1 base and J by 2 bases, with 9 bases of the junction left unmatched.

This clonotype occurred many times. The rearrangement uses TRBV6-2 or TRBV6-3 and TRBJ1-5, with D possibly TRBD1 on 5 matching bases. Trimming removed 2 bases at V and 6 bases at J, with 11 bases between. This CDR3 has 14 amino acids. Germline V lookup: CDR1 MNHEY, CDR2 SVGEGT. As DNA, the CDR3 is TGTGCCAGCAGTTACGGCGCAGGGAGTCAGCCCCAGCATTTT. This gives the protein CASSYGAGSQPQHF.

In this sample, this clonotype turned up a few times. V usage is TRBV3-1 and J usage is TRBJ1-2; possible D gene TRBD1, 5 bases. The CDR3 contains 15 residues. Looked up from germline, CDR1 is LGHDT and CDR2 is YNNKEL (reference sequence). V lost 6 bases and J lost 3, with 17 bases in between. The CDR3, as DNA: TGTGCCAGCAGTCGGACCCGGGGGACGTACTATGGCTACACCTTC. Translation gives CASSRTRGTYYGYTF.

This sequence joins TRBV29-1 and TRBJ2-7, with 9 bases fitting TRBD1. Unmatched junction bases numbered 5, after V lost 5 bases and J lost 3 bases. The V gene's germline CDR1 is SQVTM and CDR2 ANQGSEA. The CDR3 runs 13 residues. CDR3 sequence reads: CSVQGQGGYEQYF. As DNA, the CDR3 is TGCAGCGTTCAGGGACAGGGAGGCTACGAGCAGTACTTC.

The genes are TRBV19 and TRBJ1-2; 7 nucleotides line up with TRBD1. Trimming took 5 bases from V and 5 from J; bases not matched to a gene: 11. The CDR3 totals 15 residues. From germline, CDR1 is LNHDA and CDR2 SQIVND (reference sequence). Written as DNA, the CDR3 is TGTGCCAGTAGTGGGCCGGGACAGAGGGGGTATGGCTACACCTTC. Its translation is CASSGPGQRGYGYTF.

The rearrangement joins TRBV11-1 to TRBJ1-5, with a weak D call TRBD1 (6 bases). Deletions cut 6 bases from V and 5 bases from J, with 14 bases between. The CDR3 loop spans 14 amino acids. The V gene's germline CDR1 is SGHAT and CDR2 FQDESV (reference sequence). The CDR3: CASSYVQGDQPQHF. The CDR3 bases are TGTGCCAGCAGTTACGTACAGGGAGATCAGCCCCAGCATTTT.

This clonotype has a single count. Since no conserved phenylalanine or tryptophan closes the CDR3, a read error is the likely cause. It is unclear where the CDR3 begins or ends on the DNA, so no DNA is shown, and the CDR3 is as TCRdb lists it. The chain employs TRBV7-3 and TRBJ1-1. The germline CDR1 and CDR2 sequences are SGHTA and FQGTGA. The CDR3 has 13 amino acids, counting both end residues. This CDR3 is CASSLQRGGIYVQ.

The chain has TRBV20-1 and TRBJ2-5, with a tentative D call TRBD2 (5 bases). Germline V gene data show CDR1 as DFQATT and CDR2 as SNEGSKA (reference sequence). This CDR3 region has 16 residues. CDR3 nucleotide sequence: TGCAGCGCCACCCCGGACGGGAAGTCACGGTCGGAGACCCAGTACTTC. This translates into CSATPDGKSRSETQYF.

As regards this clonotype: Mismatch with germline at one junction end may stem from a read error. V gene TRBV7-2 combines with J gene TRBJ2-7; 7 bases line up with TRBD2. The V gene's germline CDR1 is SGHTA and CDR2 FQGNSA. The CDR3 sequence is 14 residues long. The CDR3 coding sequence is TGTGCCAGCAGCTTGGGCGGCGGTGCGGGAGAGAAGTATTTC. It translates to CASSLGGGAGEKYF.

The J gene is TRBJ2-5, the V gene TRBV24-1; D remains ambiguous. V lost 7 bases and J lost 12, with 17 bases in between. The length of the CDR3 is 12 residues. Per the germline V gene, CDR1 is KGHDR and CDR2 is SFDVKD. CDR3 nucleotide sequence: TGTGCCACCAGCGGAGTAATGGGCACGAAGTACTTC. This sequence encodes CATSGVMGTKYF.

V usage is TRBV5-1 and J usage is TRBJ2-5, with D tentatively TRBD2 (6 bases). CDR1 is SGHRS, CDR2 YFSETQ, per germline. Trimming pared 3 bases from V and 0 bases from J, leaving 15 bases between. The CDR3 covers 16 residues. CDR3 amino acids: CASSSGDIGYQETQYF. The CDR3 nucleotides read TGCGCCAGCAGCTCGGGGGATATCGGGTACCAAGAGACCCAGTACTTC. The variable domain in full, with the rest retrieved from reference TRBV5-1 and TRBJ2-5, is KAGVTQTPRYLIKTRGQQVTLSCSPISGHRSVSWYQQTPGQGLQFLFEYFSETQRNKGNFPGRFSGRQFSNSRSEMNVSTLELGDSALYLCASSSGDIGYQETQYFGPGTRLLVL.

The chain has TRBV5-5 and TRBJ1-2; the D is unclear. Germline-derived CDR1 and CDR2 are SGHKS and YYEKEE (reference sequence). CDR3 length: 12 amino acids. The ends were cut back, 2 bases at V and 6 bases at J, with 8 bases in the middle. The CDR3 sequence: CASSLETDGYTF. CDR3 DNA sequence: TGTGCCAGCAGCTTAGAAACAGATGGCTACACCTTC.

As for this clonotype: The DNA is omitted, as the CDR3 cannot be located on it reliably, and the CDR3 follows TCRdb's listing. The chain couples TRBV7-9 to TRBJ1-5. Looked up from germline, CDR1 is SEHNR and CDR2 is FQNEAQ (reference sequence). The CDR3 extends over 14 residues, inclusive of both ends. The CDR3 reads CASSPVETRYFGPF.

This clonotype occurred many times. This chain joins TRBV15 and TRBJ2-3; D gene ambiguous. CDR1 is LNHNV, CDR2 YYDKDF, per germline (reference sequence). V shed 0 bases and J shed 6 bases, with 13 bases lying between them. This CDR3 region has 15 residues. In DNA, the CDR3 is TGTGCCACCAGCAGAGACCTTCGGATTATCGATACGCAGTATTTT. This translates into CATSRDLRIIDTQYF.

The rearrangement uses TRBV7-2 and TRBJ2-7; TRBD2 might be the D (6 bases). Trimming left V 7 bases short and J 11 bases short, with 27 bases between. This CDR3 has 15 residues. Germline V CDR1 and CDR2: SGHTA, FQGNSA. The CDR3 loop is CASTLFGGGLFFEYF. CDR3 in DNA: TGTGCCAGCACCCTATTTGGTGGGGGACTGTTTTTTGAGTACTTC.